This T cell receptor (beta chain) was documented in a study of shared clonotypes between healthy human individuals. Study-level findings and limits: Non-shared clonotypes showed lower generation probabilities than clonotypes common to all four donors. Read depth was anticipated to influence clonotype sharing among donors.

The germline gives CDR1 SGDLS, CDR2 YYNGEE. This CDR3 has 13 residues. Between the trimmed V and J ends, which lost 3 bases and 5 bases, there was a span of 8 bases. Remarks on this clone: Its antigen is not known.

The table came from immunoSEQ multiplex PCR; TCRdb's copy has only in-frame clones and leaves some out. The data show hundreds of thousands of clones, with about 74% seen just once and about 1.7% held by the top ten. The sequenced material came from memory CD4+ T cells sorted from blood. Regarding subset: CD45RA-negative fraction. The TCR originated in a woman younger than 45 in good health. The chain carries TRBV9 and TRBJ2-2; D is unresolved. This chain's CDR3 is CASSAQLTGELFF. The CDR3, as DNA: TGTGCCAGCAGCGCCCAGCTAACCGGGGAGCTGTTTTTT.